One TCR beta chain is described in this entry. In the original analysis: How many nucleated cells were present was estimated from reference gene primer amplification. The data were produced by immunoSEQ multiplex PCR, yet TCRdb's version contains in-frame clones alone and is incomplete. V and J calls and clone size follow that table, whereas D and trimming were derived from the DNA. The table includes some 150,000 clones, around 82% detected once. This specimen comes from a study of blood T cell repertoires in COVID-19. In the study overall: Specimens from acute and convalescent COVID-19 originated in the United States, Italy and Spain. PBMCs, B-cell-depleted T cells, or T cells provided the cDNA or gDNA that made up the material.

Material: peripheral blood. This clonotype originated in a woman aged 55-70 years with acute or convalescent COVID-19.

CDR3 sequence (DNA): TGCGCCAGCAGCTTGGCGACACAGGTTAACTATGGCTACACCTTC. Residues: CASSLATQVNYGYTF. The rearrangement links TRBV5-1 to TRBJ1-2, with D possibly TRBD1 on 5 matching bases. Germline V gene data show CDR1 as SGHRS and CDR2 as YFSETQ. V was trimmed by 0 bases and J by 1 base, leaving 10 bases between them. This CDR3 contains 15 residues.